This T cell receptor (beta chain) comes out of a study of blood T cell repertoires in COVID-19. Overall study: Nucleic acid was either cDNA or gDNA, and it came from T cells, B-cell-depleted T cells, or PBMCs.

Per the authors' pipeline: Counts of nucleated cells, estimated from reference gene primer amplification, were obtained. Sequencing used immunoSEQ multiplex PCR; TCRdb keeps in-frame clones, though not all of them. V and J calls and clone size are copied from that table; D and trimming were computed from the DNA. In the table there are 80,000 to 95,000 clones, around 85% of which are singletons. Germline loops: CDR1 SGHTA, CDR2 FQGNSA. The germline V and J ends were trimmed by 1 base and 2 bases, with 18 bases remaining between them. The CDR3 is 17 residues long. The receptor's source is a man aged 80 or over with active or convalescent COVID-19. The sequenced sample consisted of peripheral blood. J is TRBJ2-7 and V is TRBV7-2, with D possibly matching TRBD2 (5 bases). CDR3 region: CASSLGFADSFPYEQYF. The CDR3 coding sequence is TGTGCCAGCAGCTTAGGTTTTGCGGACTCCTTCCCCTACGAGCAGTACTTC. Full variable domain (rest looked up from reference TRBV7-2 and TRBJ2-7): GAGVSQSPSNKVTEKGKDVELRCDPISGHTALYWYRQSLGQGLEFLIYFQGNSAPDKSGLPSDRFSAERTGGSVSTLTIQRTQQEDSAVYLCASSLGFADSFPYEQYFGPGTRLTVT.